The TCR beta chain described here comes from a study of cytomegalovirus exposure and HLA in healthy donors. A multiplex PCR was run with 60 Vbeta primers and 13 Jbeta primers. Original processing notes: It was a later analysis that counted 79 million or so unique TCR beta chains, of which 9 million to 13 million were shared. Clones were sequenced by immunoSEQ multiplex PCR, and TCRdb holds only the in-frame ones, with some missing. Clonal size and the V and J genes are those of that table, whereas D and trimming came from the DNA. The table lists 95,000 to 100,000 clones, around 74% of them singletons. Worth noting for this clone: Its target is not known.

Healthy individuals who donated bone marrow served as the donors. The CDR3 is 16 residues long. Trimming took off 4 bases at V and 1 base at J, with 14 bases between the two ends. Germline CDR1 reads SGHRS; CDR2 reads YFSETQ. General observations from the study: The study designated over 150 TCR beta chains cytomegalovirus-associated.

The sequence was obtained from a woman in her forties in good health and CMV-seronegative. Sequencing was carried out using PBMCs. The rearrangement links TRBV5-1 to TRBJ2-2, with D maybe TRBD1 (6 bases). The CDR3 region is CASSLLTGQNTGELFF. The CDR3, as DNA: TGCGCCAGCAGCCTTCTCACGGGACAGAACACCGGGGAGCTGTTTTTT. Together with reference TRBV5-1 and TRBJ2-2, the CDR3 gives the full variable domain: KAGVTQTPRYLIKTRGQQVTLSCSPISGHRSVSWYQQTPGQGLQFLFEYFSETQRNKGNFPGRFSGRQFSNSRSEMNVSTLELGDSALYLCASSLLTGQNTGELFFGEGSRLTVL.